These T cell receptor beta chains were read from a single sample in a study of OX40 agonist ivuxolimab in advanced cancers. Measured with immunoSEQ multiplex PCR; TCRdb has only the in-frame clones, and not every one. The sample records 55,000 to 75,000 clones, approximately 82% being singletons. The sequencing used CD4+ or CD8+ T cells sorted from blood, collected in a trial of the OX40 agonist ivuxolimab. The receptors come from an adult with an advanced solid tumor such as melanoma, head and neck, liver or kidney cancer. The CDR3 runs from the conserved cysteine through the conserved F or W. Each record gives: clone size, D gene, V gene, J gene, CDR3 DNA, CDR3 protein. D genes are given only for firm matches. Only some rows state a clone size, as once, few, many or a class for expanded clones.

NA	TRBD1	TRBV5-1	TRBJ1-1	TGCGCCAGCAGCTTCGGGACAGGCGAGAACATTGAAGCTTTCTTT	CASSFGTGENIEAFF
few	NA	TRBV2	TRBJ2-1	TGTGCCAGCAGTGAAGATGGAGGGGGCCGGGAGCAGTTCTTC	CASSEDGGGREQFF
NA	TRBD2	TRBV6-1	TRBJ2-3	TGTGCCAGCAGTTTACTAGCGGGCGCGACAGATACGCAGTATTTT	CASSLLAGATDTQYF
NA	NA	TRBV10-3	TRBJ1-1	TGTGCCATCAGTGAGACAGACGGGGTTTCGGCTTTCTTT	CAISETDGVSAFF
NA	TRBD2	TRBV5-1	TRBJ2-3	TGCGCCAGCAGCCCTGGACTAGCGGGAGACACAGATACGCAGTATTTT	CASSPGLAGDTDTQYF
NA	NA	TRBV7-2	TRBJ1-6	TGTGCCAGTAGAGGAGATTCCTATAATTCACCCCTCCACTTT	CASRGDSYNSPLHF
NA	NA	TRBV5-1	TRBJ1-4	TGCGCCAGCAGCTTGGGTTCTTGGGGGGTCGGTGAAAAACTGTTTTTT	CASSLGSWGVGEKLFF
NA	NA	TRBV14	TRBJ1-2	TGTGCCAGCAGCCAAGACCACGCTGGCTACACCTTC	CASSQDHAGYTF
NA	NA	TRBV18	TRBJ1-1	TGTGCCAGCTCCCAAGGGGGGGGCTCTGGGACTGAAGCTTTCTTT	CASSQGGGSGTEAFF
NA	NA	TRBV2	TRBJ2-1	TGTGCCAGCAGTTTACAGGGAGGTGAGCAGTTCTTC	CASSLQGGEQFF
NA	TRBD1	TRBV5-1	TRBJ1-1	TGCGCCAGCAGCTTGGCGACAGGGTACGCCACTGAAGCTTTCTTT	CASSLATGYATEAFF
NA	NA	TRBV7-7	TRBJ2-5	TGTGCCAGCAGCTTAGTTTTTAGGGAAGAGACCCAGTACTTC	CASSLVFREETQYF
NA	TRBD1	TRBV27	TRBJ2-7	TGTGCCAGCAGTTTACGTCAAACAGGGGGAGCCTACGAGCAGTACTTC	CASSLRQTGGAYEQYF
NA	TRBD2	TRBV7-2	TRBJ2-2	TGTGCCAGCAGCTTCGGACTAGCGGGGACCAGGACCGGGGAGCTGTTTTTT	CASSFGLAGTRTGELFF
NA	NA	TRBV2	TRBJ2-5	TGTGCCACCACAGCACCGAACCAGGGCCTCCAAGAGACCCAGTACTTC	CATTAPNQGLQETQYF
NA	NA	TRBV5-6	TRBJ2-1	TGTGCCAGCAGCTTGTTCAGTACTGAGCAGTTCTTC	CASSLFSTEQFF
NA	TRBD1	TRBV6-5	TRBJ1-2	TGTGCCAGCAGTAAAATACAGGGGGACTATGGCTACACCTTC	CASSKIQGDYGYTF
NA	TRBD1	TRBV6-6	TRBJ2-2	TGTGCCAGCAGTTACGACAGGGCAGACACCGGGGAGCTGTTTTTT	CASSYDRADTGELFF
NA	NA	TRBV11-3	TRBJ1-3	TGTGCCAGCAGCTCCCTACCTGGAAACACCATATATTTT	CASSSLPGNTIYF
NA	TRBD2	TRBV5-4	TRBJ2-2	TGTGCCAGCAGCTCGGGACTAGCGGGAGTTACCGGGGAGCTGTTTTTT	CASSSGLAGVTGELFF
NA	NA	TRBV6-5	TRBJ2-3	TGTGCCAGCAGTCGAATACCACGCACAGATACGCAGTATTTT	CASSRIPRTDTQYF
NA	NA	TRBV5-8	TRBJ2-1	TGTGCCAGCAGCCTCGGGACGCCCCGCGATGAGCAGTTCTTC	CASSLGTPRDEQFF
NA	NA	TRBV5-4	TRBJ1-2	TGTGCCAGCAGCTTGGATGCGGGGATGGGGGATGGCTACACCTTC	CASSLDAGMGDGYTF
NA	TRBD1	TRBV18	TRBJ1-2	TGTGCCAGCTCACCCTCCCCATGGACAGGGAATAACTATGGCTACACCTTC	CASSPSPWTGNNYGYTF
few	NA	TRBV2	TRBJ2-1	TGTGCCAGCAGTGGTCGGGACAAACACTACAATGAGCAGTTCTTC	CASSGRDKHYNEQFF
NA	NA	TRBV10-3	TRBJ1-1	TGTGCCATCACCCCCCGGGAGGGCACTGAAGCTTTCTTT	CAITPREGTEAFF
NA	TRBD1	TRBV2	TRBJ2-1	TGTGCCAGCAGAAGGGGGCCCGACGGTGAGCAGTTCTTC	CASRRGPDGEQFF
NA	TRBD1	TRBV15	TRBJ1-2	TGTGCCACCAGCAGAGGGACAGGGAACTATGGCTACACCTTC	CATSRGTGNYGYTF
few	TRBD2	TRBV7-6	TRBJ2-5	TGTGCCAGCAGCATCCTGACTAGCGGGGGGCCTCAAGAGACCCAGTACTTC	CASSILTSGGPQETQYF
NA	NA	TRBV7-2	TRBJ1-1	TGTGCCAGCAGCTTAGGTCGAGTCGGTATAATGAACACTGAAGCTTTCTTT	CASSLGRVGIMNTEAFF
NA	TRBD2	TRBV6-6	TRBJ2-3	TGTGCCAGCAGTTACTCAGGGGCGGGAGGTAGAGATACGCAGTATTTT	CASSYSGAGGRDTQYF
NA	TRBD2	TRBV5-1	TRBJ2-2	TGCGCCAGCAGCGGAGGGACTAGCGGGAGGAGGGTGACCGGGGAGCTGTTTTTT	CASSGGTSGRRVTGELFF
once	NA	TRBV6-6	TRBJ1-1	TGTGCCAGCAGTTACGACAGACAACCACCTAGGACAGCTTTCTTT	CASSYDRQPPRTAFF
few	TRBD2	TRBV6-1	TRBJ2-1	TGTGCCAGCAGTGAAGAGGGGTTTAGCGGGAGGGCCAATCAGTTCTTC	CASSEEGFSGRANQFF
NA	TRBD1	TRBV27	TRBJ1-2	TGTGCCAGCACGCCAGGGGGAAGCTGGGACGGCTACACCTTC	CASTPGGSWDGYTF
NA	TRBD1	TRBV6-1	TRBJ1-1	TGTGCCAGCAGTGAAAACAGGGGGAGCACTGAAGCTTTCTTT	CASSENRGSTEAFF
once	TRBD1	TRBV6-1	TRBJ2-7	TGTGCCAGCAGACGGGACAGGAACTACGAGCAGTACTTC	CASRRDRNYEQYF
NA	NA	TRBV6-1	TRBJ2-5	TGTGCCAGCAGTGACCGGGGGTGGCAAGAGACCCAGTACTTC	CASSDRGWQETQYF
NA	TRBD1	TRBV7-2	TRBJ1-2	TGTGCCAGCAGTAAACAGGGGAACTATGGCTACACCTTC	CASSKQGNYGYTF
NA	NA	TRBV5-4	TRBJ2-3	TGTGCCAGCAGCTGGTCAATGGATACGCAGTATTTT	CASSWSMDTQYF
NA	NA	TRBV2	TRBJ2-5	TGTGCCAGCAGTGGTCTAGACCAAGAGACCCAGTACTTC	CASSGLDQETQYF
once	NA	TRBV6-5	TRBJ1-1	TGTGCCAGCAGTTATGGTCGGGACACTGAAGCTTTCTTT	CASSYGRDTEAFF
many	TRBD1	TRBV5-1	TRBJ1-2	TGCGCCAGCAGCTTGGCGGGGACAGGGGTCGCTGGCTACACCTTC	CASSLAGTGVAGYTF
NA	TRBD1	TRBV2	TRBJ2-2	TGTGCCAGCAAGGACAGGGTCGGGATCACCGGGGAGCTGTTTTTT	CASKDRVGITGELFF
NA	TRBD1	TRBV5-5	TRBJ1-3	TGTGCCAGCAGCTACCTAACAGGGGCTGGAAACACCATATATTTT	CASSYLTGAGNTIYF
few	TRBD2	TRBV2	TRBJ2-3	TGTGCCAGCAGACGTAGGGTCGTTAGCGGGAGGTCAGATACGCAGTATTTT	CASRRRVVSGRSDTQYF
few	NA	TRBV18	TRBJ2-7	TGTGCCAGCTCACCACCGAGCTCCTACGAGCAGTACTTC	CASSPPSSYEQYF
NA	TRBD1	TRBV27	TRBJ1-1	TGTGCCAGCAGTGGGACAGGGGGTGAGGGCACTGAAGCTTTCTTT	CASSGTGGEGTEAFF
few	NA	TRBV6-1	TRBJ1-2	TGTGCCAGCAGTGAAGCAAGTTCAATGGACTATGGCTACACCTTC	CASSEASSMDYGYTF
NA	TRBD2	TRBV29-1	TRBJ2-2	TGCAGCGTTGTAGGCCCGGGAGGGTTTGACACCGGGGAGCTGTTTTTT	CSVVGPGGFDTGELFF
NA	TRBD2	TRBV5-4	TRBJ2-7	TGTGCCAGCAGCCGGGGGGGCCCGGGAGGGCCGGTCGAGCAGTACTTC	CASSRGGPGGPVEQYF
NA	NA	TRBV7-8	TRBJ1-2	TGTGCCAGCAGCTCCCCTAACTATGGCTACACCTTC	CASSSPNYGYTF
NA	NA	TRBV4-3	TRBJ1-1	TGCGCCAGCAGCCAAGAACAGGCTGGTATAGCTTTCTTT	CASSQEQAGIAFF
NA	TRBD2	TRBV5-4	TRBJ2-3	TGTGCCAGCAGCTTGGGCGGGGGGGCCGGCACAGATACGCAGTATTTT	CASSLGGGAGTDTQYF
NA	TRBD1	TRBV19	TRBJ1-3	TGTGCCAGTAGGATGGGGACAGTCTACTCTGGAAACACCATATATTTT	CASRMGTVYSGNTIYF
NA	TRBD2	TRBV4-2	TRBJ2-1	TGTGCCAGCAGCCGTTCACCGGGACTAGCGGGATCCTCCTACTACAATGAGCAGTTCTTC	CASSRSPGLAGSSYYNEQFF
few	NA	TRBV7-8	TRBJ2-1	TGTGCCAGCAGATCGGGGAGGGGGACCTACAATGAGCAGTTCTTC	CASRSGRGTYNEQFF